These 13 T cell receptor beta chains were all obtained from the same sample, sequenced in a study of tumor-infiltrating lymphocytes in localized non-small cell lung cancer (dated by TCRdb to 2020 to 2023). The library was produced with the immunoSEQ multiplex PCR assay. This is the immuneACCESS table as TCRdb keeps it, with only in-frame sequences that have V and J called. A part of the clones is gone; compared with another copy, unresolved V genes explain less than half, and the rest is unexplained. Here the sample has about 12,000 clones; around 80% occur a single time. The ten largest clones capture roughly 12% of the sample. The sequenced sample was lung tumor tissue. These receptors were taken from a human donor with non-small cell lung cancer.

The chain combines TRBV2 with TRBJ1-5; 8 bases fit TRBD1. The CDR3 contains 15 residues. Germline V lookup: CDR1 SNHLY, CDR2 FYNNEI. After removal of 5 bases from V and 6 bases from J, the junction contained 9 bases not matched to a gene. CDR3 DNA sequence: TGTGCCAGCAGTCGAAACCGGGACAGGCTTCAGCCCCAGCATTTT. Protein: CASSRNRDRLQPQHF. Supplemented by reference TRBV2 and TRBJ1-5, the full variable domain reads EPEVTQTPSHQVTQMGQEVILRCVPISNHLYFYWYRQILGQKVEFLVSFYNNEISEKSEIFDDQFSVERPDGSNFTLKIRSTKLEDSAMYFCASSRNRDRLQPQHFGDGTRLSIL.

The V and J genes are TRBV6-5 and TRBJ1-4; D uncertain. Germline V gene data show CDR1 as MNHEY and CDR2 as SVGAGI. The V and J ends lost 0 bases and 3 bases respectively, with 11 bases between them. There are 16 residues in the CDR3. CDR3 region: CASSYSLGGSNEKLFF. The CDR3 DNA is TGTGCCAGCAGTTACTCGCTGGGTGGGTCTAATGAAAAACTGTTTTTT.

The V call is TRBV7-9, the J call TRBJ1-1; D gene unclear. V lost 0 bases to trimming and J lost 3 bases, with 5 bases between them. Germline V gene lookup returns CDR1 SEHNR and CDR2 FQNEAQ (reference sequence). The CDR3 consists of 13 residues. This CDR3 reads CASSLAGYTEAFF. The CDR3 DNA reads as TGTGCCAGCAGCTTAGCGGGCTACACTGAAGCTTTCTTT.

The chain employs TRBV5-1 and TRBJ2-7, with 7 positions matching TRBD1. V lost 2 bases and J lost 2; bases outside the gene matches: 10. The V gene's germline CDR1 is SGHRS and CDR2 YFSETQ. The length of the CDR3 is 16 residues. CDR3 DNA: TGCGCCAGCAGCTTCGCGGGCCACAGGGGAACCTACGAGCAGTACTTC. Translating it yields CASSFAGHRGTYEQYF.

The rearrangement uses TRBV4-2 and TRBJ2-7; 7 bases agree with TRBD1. Per germline, CDR1 LGHNA and CDR2 YNFKEQ. The CDR3 runs to 16 residues. V dropped 3 bases and J dropped 0; count of bases not matched to a gene: 8. CDR3 sequence: CASSHRQGPSSYEQYF. CDR3 coding DNA: TGTGCCAGCAGCCACCGACAGGGCCCTAGCTCCTACGAGCAGTACTTC.

V is TRBV6-6 and J is TRBJ2-1; D perhaps matches TRBD1 (6 bases). Germline V CDR1 and CDR2: MNHNY, SVGAGI (reference sequence). The V end was cut by 8 bases, the J end by 5 bases, with 13 bases between. The length of the CDR3 is 13 residues. The CDR3 region is CASSPHRDNEQFF. The CDR3 nucleotides read TGTGCCAGCTCGCCACACAGGGACAATGAGCAGTTCTTC.

The chain is built from TRBV5-6 and TRBJ1-5, with TRBD1 matching over 7 bases. With V trimmed by 4 bases and J by 6 bases, 22 bases remained unmatched. The germline V gene encodes CDR1 SGHDT and CDR2 YYEEEE. The CDR3 contains 19 residues. CDR3 region: CASSLGSGTDLLGGQPQHF. The CDR3 coding sequence is TGTGCCAGCAGCCTAGGCTCCGGGACAGATCTTCTAGGGGGTCAGCCCCAGCATTTT.

The V call is TRBV19, the J call TRBJ1-3; D is ambiguous. V lost 1 base to trimming and J lost 4 bases, with 8 bases between them. Germline CDR1 LNHDA, CDR2 SQIVND (reference sequence). The CDR3 has 14 residues. Here the CDR3 DNA reads TGTGCCAGTAGTATAGGTGTATCCGGAAACACCATATATTTT. Protein product: CASSIGVSGNTIYF.

The chain links TRBV29-1 to TRBJ2-7; 9 bases align to TRBD2. Germline V gives CDR1 SQVTM, CDR2 ANQGSEA. V shed 6 bases, J shed 3 bases, and the junction held 3 bases outside the gene matches. The CDR3 has 12 amino acids. The CDR3 DNA reads TGCAGCGTGGGGACTAGCATCTACGAGCAGTACTTC. It yields the protein CSVGTSIYEQYF.

The chain combines TRBV7-2 with TRBJ1-4; D ambiguous. The V end was cut by 5 bases, the J end by 2 bases, with 12 bases between. The CDR3 extends over 15 amino acids. Germline V CDR1 and CDR2: SGHTA, FQGNSA. CDR3 protein: CASSPSGGTNEKLFF. Here the CDR3 DNA reads TGTGCCAGCAGCCCGTCAGGTGGGACTAATGAAAAACTGTTTTTT.

The rearrangement links TRBV18 to TRBJ2-6; D uncertain. The CDR3 contains 14 residues. Looked up from germline, CDR1 is KGHSH and CDR2 is LQKENI. Trimming removed 2 bases from V and 2 bases from J, with 4 bases in between. This CDR3 is CASSPRTGANVLTF. The CDR3 region has the DNA TGTGCCAGCTCACCAAGGACTGGGGCCAACGTCCTGACTTTC.

V and J are TRBV7-2 and TRBJ2-7; either TRBD1 or TRBD2 may fit D (6 bases each). The CDR3 runs 16 residues. V was shortened by 1 base and J by 4 bases, with 17 bases between the two germline ends. Germline CDR1 reads SGHTA; CDR2 reads FQGNSA. The CDR3 DNA sequence: TGTGCCAGCAGCTTAGTGTTTACAGGAGGGGGTTACGAGCAGTACTTC. Protein: CASSLVFTGGGYEQYF.

V gene TRBV4-3 combines with J gene TRBJ2-7; the match to TRBD1 covers 11 bases. Germline trimming cut 3 bases from V and 3 bases from J; bases unmatched to any gene: 7. Germline V lookup: CDR1 LGHNA, CDR2 YSLEER. The CDR3 is 16 amino acids. CDR3 nucleotides: TGCGCCAGCAGCCAGGGACAGGGGGTTTCGTTCTACGAGCAGTACTTC. Its protein is CASSQGQGVSFYEQYF.